Here is one T cell receptor beta chain with its context. Antigen: not known. The record originates from a study of Ad26.COV2.S vaccination and SARS-CoV-2 variants. Study as a whole: Intramuscular Ad26.COV2.S doses were given once or twice, 56 days apart.

The protocol was immunoSEQ multiplex PCR, while the TCRdb copy is restricted to in-frame clones and leaves out a portion. In the table there are over 300,000 clones, about four fifths of which are singletons. Stated treatment: about 20 received Ad26.COV2.S at low or high dose, single or two shots; 5 received placebo; per-sample allocation not given. It was on day 63 after the first vaccine or placebo injection that samples were taken. Study findings and constraints: Higher spike-specific TCR breadth was found in vaccine recipients than in placebo recipients. For non-spike TCRs, breadth in vaccine recipients resembled that in placebo recipients.

This CDR3 spans 15 amino acids. Germline V gene data show CDR1 as MNHEY and CDR2 as SMNVEV (reference sequence). V was shortened by 8 bases and J by 0 bases, with 14 bases between the two germline ends. The sample consisted of peripheral blood, taken in a trial of Ad26.COV2.S vaccine versus placebo. V is TRBV27 and J is TRBJ2-1, with no clear D. The TCR originated in a person aged 18-60 years who received the Ad26.COV2.S COVID-19 vaccine or a placebo. In nucleotides, the CDR3 is TGTGCCAGCCGAGGCCCCGGAAGCTCCTACAATGAGCAGTTCTTC. It is translated as CASRGPGSSYNEQFF.